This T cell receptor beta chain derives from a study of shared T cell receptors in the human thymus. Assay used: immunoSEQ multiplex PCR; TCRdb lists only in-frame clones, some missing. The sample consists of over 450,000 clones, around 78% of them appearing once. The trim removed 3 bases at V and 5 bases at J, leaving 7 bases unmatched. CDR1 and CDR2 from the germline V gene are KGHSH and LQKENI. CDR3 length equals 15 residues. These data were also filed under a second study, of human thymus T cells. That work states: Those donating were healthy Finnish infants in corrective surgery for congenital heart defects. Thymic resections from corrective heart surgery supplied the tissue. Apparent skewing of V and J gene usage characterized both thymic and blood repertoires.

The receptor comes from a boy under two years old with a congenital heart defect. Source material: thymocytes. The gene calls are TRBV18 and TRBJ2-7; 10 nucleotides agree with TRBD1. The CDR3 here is CASSPRDRGKDEQYF. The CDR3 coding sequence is TGTGCCAGCTCACCCCGGGACAGGGGCAAAGACGAGCAGTACTTC.